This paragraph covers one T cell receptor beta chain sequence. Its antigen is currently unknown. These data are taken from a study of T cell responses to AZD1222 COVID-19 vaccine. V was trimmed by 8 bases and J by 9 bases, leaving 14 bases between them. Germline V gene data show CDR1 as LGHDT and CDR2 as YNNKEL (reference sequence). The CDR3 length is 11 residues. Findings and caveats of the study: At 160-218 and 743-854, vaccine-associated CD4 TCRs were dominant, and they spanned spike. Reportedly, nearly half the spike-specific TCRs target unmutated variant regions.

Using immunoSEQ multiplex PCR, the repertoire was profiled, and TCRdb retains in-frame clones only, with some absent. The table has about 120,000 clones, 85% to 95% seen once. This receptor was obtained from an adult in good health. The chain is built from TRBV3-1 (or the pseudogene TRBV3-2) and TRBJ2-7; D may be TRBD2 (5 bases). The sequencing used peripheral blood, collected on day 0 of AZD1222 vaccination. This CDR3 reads CASAREELQYF. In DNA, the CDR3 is TGTGCCAGCGCCCGGGAAGAGCTGCAGTACTTC.